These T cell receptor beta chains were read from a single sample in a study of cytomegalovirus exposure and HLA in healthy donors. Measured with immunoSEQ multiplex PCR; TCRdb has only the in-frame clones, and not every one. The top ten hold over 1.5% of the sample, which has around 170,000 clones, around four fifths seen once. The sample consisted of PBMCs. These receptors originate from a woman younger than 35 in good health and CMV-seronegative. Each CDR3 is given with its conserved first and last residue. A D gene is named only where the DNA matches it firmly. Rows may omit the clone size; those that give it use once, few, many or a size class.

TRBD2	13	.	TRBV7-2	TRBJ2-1	CASSLYQGGEQFF	TGTGCCAGCAGCTTATACCAGGGAGGGGAGCAGTTCTTC
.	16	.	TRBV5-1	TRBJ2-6	CASSLSPLSGANVLTF	TGCGCCAGCAGCTTGTCTCCACTCTCTGGGGCCAACGTCCTGACTTTC
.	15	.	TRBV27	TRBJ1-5	CASSLVWGQEQPQHF	TGTGCCAGCAGTTTAGTATGGGGGCAGGAGCAGCCCCAGCATTTT
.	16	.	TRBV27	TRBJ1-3	CASSLYPGSGGNTIYF	TGTGCCAGCAGTTTATACCCCGGATCAGGGGGAAACACCATATATTTT
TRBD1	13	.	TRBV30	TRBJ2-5	CAWTQGSEETQYF	TGTGCCTGGACACAGGGGTCAGAGGAGACCCAGTACTTC
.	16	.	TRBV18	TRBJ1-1	CASSPTPGRVNTEAFF	TGTGCCAGCTCACCAACCCCTGGGCGGGTGAACACTGAAGCTTTCTTT
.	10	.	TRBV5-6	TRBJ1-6	CASLNSPLHF	TGTGCCAGCCTAAATTCACCCCTCCACTTT
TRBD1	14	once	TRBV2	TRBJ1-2	CASSEGGQAYGYTF	TGTGCCAGCAGTGAGGGGGGACAGGCCTATGGCTACACCTTC
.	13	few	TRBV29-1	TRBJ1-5	CSVVTPGDQPQHF	TGCAGCGTTGTAACTCCCGGGGATCAGCCCCAGCATTTT
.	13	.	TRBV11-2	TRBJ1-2	CASSLGGSYGYTF	TGTGCCAGCAGCTTAGGTGGCAGCTATGGCTACACCTTC
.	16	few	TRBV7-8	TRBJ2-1	CASSLASEGSGNEQFF	TGTGCCAGCAGCTTAGCGTCAGAGGGATCGGGCAATGAGCAGTTCTTC
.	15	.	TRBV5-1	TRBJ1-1	CASSLGHLSSSEAFF	TGCGCCAGCAGCTTGGGACACCTCAGCAGTTCTGAAGCTTTCTTT
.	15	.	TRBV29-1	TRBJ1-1	CSVEFADKLSTEAFF	TGCAGCGTTGAGTTCGCCGACAAGTTGAGTACTGAAGCTTTCTTT
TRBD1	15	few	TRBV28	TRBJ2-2	CASSSGQGDTGELFF	TGTGCCAGCAGTTCGGGACAGGGGGACACCGGGGAGCTGTTTTTT
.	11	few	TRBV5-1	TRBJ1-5	CASSINQPQHF	TGCGCCAGCAGCATAAATCAGCCCCAGCATTTT
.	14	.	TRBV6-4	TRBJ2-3	CASSQGASTDTQYF	TGTGCCAGCAGTCAAGGGGCCAGCACAGATACGCAGTATTTT
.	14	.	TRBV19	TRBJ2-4	CASSIWGGGDIQYF	TGTGCCAGTAGTATATGGGGGGGCGGTGACATTCAGTACTTC
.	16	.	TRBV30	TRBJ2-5	CAWSVITEGTEETQYF	TGTGCCTGGAGTGTAATAACGGAGGGGACTGAAGAGACCCAGTACTTC
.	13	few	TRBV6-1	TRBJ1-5	CASRRDSNQPQHF	TGTGCCAGCAGGCGGGACAGCAATCAGCCCCAGCATTTT
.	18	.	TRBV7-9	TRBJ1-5	CASSLGPDAGLGNQPQHF	TGTGCCAGCAGCTTAGGACCAGACGCCGGGTTGGGCAATCAGCCCCAGCATTTT
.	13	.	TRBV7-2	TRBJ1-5	CASSLDTGQPQHF	TGTGCCAGCAGCTTAGATACAGGTCAGCCCCAGCATTTT
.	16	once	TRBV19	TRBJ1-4	CASSRTGIRSNEKLFF	TGTGCCAGTAGCAGGACCGGGATTCGGTCTAATGAAAAACTGTTTTTT